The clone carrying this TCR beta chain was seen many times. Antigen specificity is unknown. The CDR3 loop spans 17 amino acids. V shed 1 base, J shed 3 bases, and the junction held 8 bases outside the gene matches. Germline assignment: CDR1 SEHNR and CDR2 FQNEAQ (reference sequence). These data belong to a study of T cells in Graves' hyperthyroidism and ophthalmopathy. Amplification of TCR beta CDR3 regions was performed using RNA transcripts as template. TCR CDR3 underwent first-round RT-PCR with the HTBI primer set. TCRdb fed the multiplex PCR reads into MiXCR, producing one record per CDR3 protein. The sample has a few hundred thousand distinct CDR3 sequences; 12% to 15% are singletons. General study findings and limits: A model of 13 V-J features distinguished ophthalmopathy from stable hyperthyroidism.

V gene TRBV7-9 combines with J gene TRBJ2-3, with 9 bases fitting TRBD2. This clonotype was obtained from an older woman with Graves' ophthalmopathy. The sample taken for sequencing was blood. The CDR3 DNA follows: TGTGCCAGCAGCTTAGTTGGCGGGAGGGCCGGAACAGATACGCAGTATTTT. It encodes CASSLVGGRAGTDTQYF.